The rows below give T cell receptor beta chains drawn from one sample of a study of blood T cell repertoires in COVID-19. Sequenced by immunoSEQ multiplex PCR; TCRdb stores in-frame clones only, minus some. The sample contains around 130,000 clones, 84% of which appear only once. The material sequenced was peripheral blood. Receptors originate from a man in his fifties or sixties with acute or convalescent COVID-19. CDR3s include the opening cysteine and the closing phenylalanine or tryptophan. The D gene is left open where the match is weak. Clone size, where shown, is once, few, many, or a class for clones that have expanded.

J gene | D gene | V gene | clone size | CDR3 protein | CDR3 DNA
TRBJ1-5 | NA | TRBV5-4 | few | CASRQNVAGELWPQHF | TGTGCCAGCAGACAGAACGTTGCGGGAGAGCTTTGGCCCCAGCATTTT
TRBJ2-5 | NA | TRBV3-1/TRBV3-2 | NA | CASSFTPLAGRGETQYF | TGTGCCAGCAGCTTCACCCCGTTGGCGGGACGAGGAGAGACCCAGTACTTC
TRBJ2-1 | TRBD1 | TRBV2 | NA | CASSEGGGDREYNEQFF | TGTGCCAGCAGTGAAGGAGGGGGGGACAGGGAGTACAATGAGCAGTTCTTC
TRBJ1-2 | TRBD1 | TRBV27 | NA | CASSRKTGQGGYTF | TGTGCCAGCAGCCGAAAGACAGGGCAAGGAGGCTACACCTTC
TRBJ2-1 | TRBD2 | TRBV6-4 | once | CASSVGLAGSNEQFF | TGTGCCAGCAGTGTCGGACTAGCGGGGTCCAATGAGCAGTTCTTC
TRBJ1-6 | NA | TRBV19 | NA | CASSPQGENSPLHF | TGTGCCAGTAGCCCACAGGGAGAGAATTCACCCCTCCACTTT
TRBJ2-4 | NA | TRBV2 | NA | CASKGEEAKNIQYF | TGTGCCAGCAAGGGGGAAGAGGCCAAAAACATTCAGTACTTC
TRBJ1-6 | TRBD1 | TRBV5-4 | few | CASSDTGGAANSPLHF | TGTGCCAGCAGCGATACAGGGGGCGCGGCGAATTCACCCCTCCACTTT
TRBJ2-3 | NA | TRBV6-5 | NA | CASSYSSTDTQYF | TGTGCCAGCAGTTATTCTAGCACAGATACGCAGTATTTT
TRBJ1-5 | TRBD1 | TRBV24-1 | NA | CATSEPTGSGNQPQHF | TGTGCCACCAGTGAACCGACAGGGAGCGGCAATCAGCCCCAGCATTTT
TRBJ2-2 | TRBD2 | TRBV6-2/TRBV6-3 | NA | CASSTSGPNTGELFF | TGTGCCAGCAGTACTAGCGGTCCGAACACCGGGGAGCTGTTTTTT
TRBJ1-4 | TRBD1 | TRBV7-9 | NA | CASSGQGSEKLFF | TGTGCCAGCAGCGGACAGGGATCCGAAAAACTGTTTTTT
TRBJ2-7 | NA | TRBV5-1 | NA | CASSLAEYPYEQYF | TGCGCCAGCAGCTTGGCGGAGTACCCCTACGAGCAGTACTTC
TRBJ1-6 | TRBD1 | TRBV7-6 | NA | CASSLGGTGEPLHF | TGTGCCAGCAGCTTGGGGGGGACAGGGGAACCCCTCCACTTT
TRBJ2-5 | NA | TRBV12-3/TRBV12-4 | NA | CASSLVEYETQYF | TGTGCCAGCAGTTTGGTGGAGTACGAGACCCAGTACTTC
TRBJ1-2 | NA | TRBV19 | NA | CASSSLNYGYTF | TGTGCCAGTAGTTCTCTAAACTATGGCTACACCTTC
TRBJ2-2 | TRBD2 | TRBV30 | NA | CAWRGTSGTSGELFF | TGTGCCTGGAGAGGGACTAGCGGGACAAGCGGGGAGCTGTTTTTT
TRBJ1-2 | NA | TRBV20-1 | NA | CSAVSGYGYTF | TGCAGTGCTGTATCGGGATATGGCTACACCTTC
TRBJ1-2 | NA | TRBV27 | few | CASKGLEGYTF | TGTGCCAGCAAGGGGTTAGAAGGCTACACCTTC
TRBJ1-1 | NA | TRBV5-1 | NA | CASSPRADTEAFF | TGCGCCAGCAGCCCCAGGGCGGACACTGAAGCTTTCTTT
TRBJ2-1 | TRBD1 | TRBV5-1 | NA | CASSLDGQGAQNEQFF | TGCGCCAGCAGCTTGGATGGTCAGGGGGCGCAGAATGAGCAGTTCTTC
TRBJ2-3 | TRBD1 | TRBV24-1 | NA | CATSDWDRGGTDTQYF | TGTGCCACCAGTGATTGGGACAGGGGGGGCACAGATACGCAGTATTTT
TRBJ2-2 | NA | TRBV27 | NA | CASSTGRGLVRDYTGELFF | TGTGCCAGCAGTACAGGGCGGGGGCTAGTTAGGGACTACACCGGGGAGCTGTTTTTT
TRBJ1-5 | NA | TRBV19 | NA | CASSIGGPQPQHF | TGTGCCAGTAGTATAGGGGGGCCTCAGCCCCAGCATTTT
TRBJ2-2 | TRBD2 | TRBV7-8 | NA | CASSPSGGSGELFF | TGTGCCAGCAGCCCCAGCGGGGGATCCGGGGAGCTGTTTTTT
TRBJ2-5 | NA | TRBV10-3 | NA | CAISVRGRETQYF | TGTGCCATCAGTGTTCGGGGGAGAGAGACCCAGTACTTC
TRBJ1-1 | TRBD1 | TRBV18 | NA | CASSLGQVEAFF | TGTGCCAGCTCCCTCGGACAGGTTGAAGCTTTCTTT
TRBJ1-1 | NA | TRBV15 | NA | CATSPGAGFEAFF | TGTGCCACCAGCCCAGGTGCCGGCTTTGAAGCTTTCTTT
TRBJ1-4 | NA | TRBV4-1 | NA | CASSTPPRVPTNEKLFF | TGCGCCAGCAGCACGCCCCCGAGGGTACCAACTAATGAAAAACTGTTTTTT
TRBJ2-5 | TRBD2 | TRBV6-5 | NA | CASSVGLAGGETQYF | TGTGCCAGCAGCGTGGGACTAGCGGGGGGGGAGACCCAGTACTTC
TRBJ2-1 | NA | TRBV19 | once | CASSTPGAVYQFF | TGTGCCAGTAGTACCCCTGGGGCAGTTTACCAGTTCTTC
TRBJ2-1 | NA | TRBV5-1 | NA | CASSLRRSNEQFF | TGCGCCAGCAGCTTAAGACGGAGCAATGAGCAGTTCTTC
TRBJ1-2 | NA | TRBV12-3/TRBV12-4 | NA | CASSLMAGAGYTF | TGTGCCAGCAGTTTGATGGCAGGGGCCGGCTACACCTTC
TRBJ2-1 | NA | TRBV20-1 | NA | CSARDNKQFF | TGCAGTGCTAGAGATAATAAGCAGTTCTTC
TRBJ2-5 | TRBD1 | TRBV4-1 | NA | CASSQGQGQGETQYF | TGCGCCAGCAGCCAGGGACAGGGTCAGGGAGAGACCCAGTACTTC
TRBJ1-1 | TRBD1 | TRBV5-1 | once | CASSLTGGSEAFF | TGCGCCAGCAGCTTAACAGGGGGGTCTGAAGCTTTCTTT
TRBJ2-1 | NA | TRBV5-6 | NA | CASSLGGGPYNEQFF | TGTGCCAGCAGCTTGGGTGGGGGCCCCTACAATGAGCAGTTCTTC